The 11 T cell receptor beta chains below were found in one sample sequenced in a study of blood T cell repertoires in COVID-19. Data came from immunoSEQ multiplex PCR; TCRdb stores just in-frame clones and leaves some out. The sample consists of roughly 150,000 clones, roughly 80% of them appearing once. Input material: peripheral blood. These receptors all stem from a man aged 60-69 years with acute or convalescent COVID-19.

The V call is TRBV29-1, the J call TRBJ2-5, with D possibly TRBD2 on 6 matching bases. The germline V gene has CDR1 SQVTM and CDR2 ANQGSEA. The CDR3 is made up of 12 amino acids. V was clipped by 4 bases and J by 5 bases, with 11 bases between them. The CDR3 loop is CSVARLGETQYF. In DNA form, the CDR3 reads TGCAGCGTTGCTCGACTAGGGGAGACCCAGTACTTC.

CDR3 sequence: CASSYPGRNTEAFF. The CDR3 bases are TGTGCCAGCAGTTACCCCGGGAGGAACACTGAAGCTTTCTTT. The chain uses TRBV6-5 and TRBJ1-1; unclear D gene. CDR1 is MNHEY, CDR2 SVGAGI, per germline. V gave up 2 bases and J gave up 1 base, with 8 bases separating them. The CDR3 runs to 14 residues.

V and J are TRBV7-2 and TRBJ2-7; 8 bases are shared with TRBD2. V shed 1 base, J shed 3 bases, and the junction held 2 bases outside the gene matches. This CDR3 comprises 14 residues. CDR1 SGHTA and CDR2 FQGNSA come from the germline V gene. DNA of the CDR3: TGTGCCAGCAGCTTAGGCCGGGAGGGCTACGAGCAGTACTTC. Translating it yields CASSLGREGYEQYF.

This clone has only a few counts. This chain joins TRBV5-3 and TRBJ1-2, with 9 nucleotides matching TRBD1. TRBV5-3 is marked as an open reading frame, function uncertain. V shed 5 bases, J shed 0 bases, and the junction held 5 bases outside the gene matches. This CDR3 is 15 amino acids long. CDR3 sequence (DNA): TGTGCCAGAAGTAAACAGGGGGCTCCTAACTATGGCTACACCTTC. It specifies CARSKQGAPNYGYTF.

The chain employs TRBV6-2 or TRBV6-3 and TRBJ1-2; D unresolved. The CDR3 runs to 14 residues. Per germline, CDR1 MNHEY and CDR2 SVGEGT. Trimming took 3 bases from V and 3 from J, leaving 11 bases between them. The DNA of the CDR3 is TGTGCCAGCAGTTATAAGAGGGCAGACTATGGCTACACCTTC. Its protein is CASSYKRADYGYTF.

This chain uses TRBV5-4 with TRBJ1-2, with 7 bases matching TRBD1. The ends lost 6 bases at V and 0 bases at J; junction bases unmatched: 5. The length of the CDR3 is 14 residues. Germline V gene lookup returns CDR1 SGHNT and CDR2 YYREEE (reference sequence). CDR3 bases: TGTGCCAGCACCAAGGGACAGTCTAACTATGGCTACACCTTC. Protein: CASTKGQSNYGYTF.

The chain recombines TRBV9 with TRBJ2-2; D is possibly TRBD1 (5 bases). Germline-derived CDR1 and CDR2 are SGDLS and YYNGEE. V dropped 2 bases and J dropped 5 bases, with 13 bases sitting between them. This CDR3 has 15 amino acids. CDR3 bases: TGTGCCAGCAGCGTTGAAGGGGCCGAGACCGGGGAGCTGTTTTTT. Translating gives CASSVEGAETGELFF. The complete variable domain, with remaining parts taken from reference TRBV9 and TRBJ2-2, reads DSGVTQTPKHLITATGQRVTLRCSPRSGDLSVYWYQQSLDQGLQFLIQYYNGEERAKGNILERFSAQQFPDLHSELNLSSLELGDSALYFCASSVEGAETGELFFGEGSRLTVL.

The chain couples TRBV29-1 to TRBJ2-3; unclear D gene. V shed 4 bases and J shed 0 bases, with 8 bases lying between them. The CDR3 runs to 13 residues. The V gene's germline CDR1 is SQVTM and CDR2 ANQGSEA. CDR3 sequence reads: CSVGAYSTDTQYF. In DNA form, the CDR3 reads TGCAGCGTTGGGGCCTACAGCACAGATACGCAGTATTTT.

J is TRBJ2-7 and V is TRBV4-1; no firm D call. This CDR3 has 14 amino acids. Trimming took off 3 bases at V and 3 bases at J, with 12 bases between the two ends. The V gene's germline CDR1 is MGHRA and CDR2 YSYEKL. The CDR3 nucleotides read TGCGCCAGCAGCCAGGCTAGACGGAGCTACGAGCAGTACTTC. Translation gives CASSQARRSYEQYF.

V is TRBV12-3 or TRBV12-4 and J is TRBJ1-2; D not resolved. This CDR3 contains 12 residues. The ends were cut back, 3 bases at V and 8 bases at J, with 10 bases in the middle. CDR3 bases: TGTGCCAGCAGTTTTACCAGGTGGGGCTACACCTTC. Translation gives CASSFTRWGYTF.

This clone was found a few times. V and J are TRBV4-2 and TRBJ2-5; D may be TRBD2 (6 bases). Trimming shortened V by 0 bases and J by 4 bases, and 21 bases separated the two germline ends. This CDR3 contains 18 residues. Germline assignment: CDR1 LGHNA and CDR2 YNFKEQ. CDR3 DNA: TGTGCCAGCAGCCAAGATCTTCTGGGAGGAGCTAGGGGAGAGACCCAGTACTTC. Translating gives CASSQDLLGGARGETQYF.